Detailed here is one TCR beta chain. Its antigen is not known. Via the markers CD45RO/CCR7/CD25/CD127/CD95/CD27, stem cell-like memory, regulatory, central memory and naive CD4+ cells were sorted. Trimming cost V 0 bases and J 3 bases, with 10 bases left between them. The CDR3 sequence is 15 residues long. Germline V gives CDR1 MDHEN, CDR2 SYDVKM. The whole isolated RNA underwent reverse transcription, so sequencing captured expressed TCRB transcripts. The assay was immunoSEQ multiplex PCR, and TCRdb's table has in-frame clones only and misses some. This sample carries roughly 350,000 clones, roughly 9.8% of them seen once, and the ten largest clones take about 0.63%. These data originate in a study of beta chain features in type 1 diabetes. About the research overall: In all, 107,917,701 sorted cells from all samples were analyzed. Findings and limits, study-wide: Across all four CD4+ subsets, people with type 1 diabetes showed modestly shorter TCRB CDR3s. Healthy donors had naive, central memory and Treg TCRB repertoires that appeared less similar than those seen among patients. The influence of HLA type on TCRB rearrangement stayed undetermined.

The sequencing input was central memory CD4+ T cells from blood. The sequence was collected from a young man with type 1 diabetes. V gene TRBV28 combines with J gene TRBJ2-3, with D possibly matching TRBD2 (6 bases). The DNA of the CDR3 is TGTGCCAGCAGTTTATGGCGGGGAGAGACAGATACGCAGTATTTT. This sequence encodes CASSLWRGETDTQYF.